These 3 T cell receptor beta chains share one sample of origin, sequenced in a study of chemoradiotherapy in HPV16-positive cancers (dated by TCRdb to between 2021 and 2024). Libraries were made using the immunoSEQ multiplex PCR assay. As stored in TCRdb, this immuneACCESS dataset retains in-frame rearrangements with V and J assigned. A fraction of the clones does not appear; measured against another copy, unresolved V genes explain less than half of the discrepancy, and the remainder lacks a known reason. Here the sample has tens of thousands of clones; more than 85% occur a single time. The top ten constitute about 4.6% of the sample. This specimen consisted of blood, obtained from a patient who underwent chemoradiotherapy. The receptor set was obtained from a human donor with HPV-associated anogenital cancer.

The V call is TRBV7-2, the J call TRBJ2-3; D is unresolved. The CDR3 contains 14 residues. Germline V lookup: CDR1 SGHTA, CDR2 FQGNSA. V lost 8 bases to trimming and J lost 4 bases, with 16 bases between them. CDR3 residues: CASLYKGVADTQYF. Here the CDR3 DNA reads TGTGCCAGCCTATATAAGGGTGTAGCAGATACGCAGTATTTT.

The chain has TRBV29-1 and TRBJ2-3, with 8 bases that match TRBD2. In germline, CDR1 is SQVTM, CDR2 ANQGSEA. The CDR3 contains 14 residues. J was trimmed by 3 bases and V by 7 bases; bases with no gene match: 9. The CDR3 loop reads CSAAAGGRTDTQYF. The CDR3, as DNA: TGCAGCGCGGCTGCGGGGGGACGGACAGATACGCAGTATTTT.

CDR3 nucleotides: TGCGCCAGCAGCCTATCTAGCGCTAGCACAGATACGCAGTATTTT. This sequence encodes CASSLSSASTDTQYF. This rearrangement joins TRBV4-3 to TRBJ2-3; D possibly corresponds to TRBD2 (6 bases). The germline V gene has CDR1 LGHNA and CDR2 YSLEER. The CDR3 sequence is 15 residues long. V lost 4 bases and J lost 0, with 11 bases in between.